This T cell receptor (beta chain) was identified in a study of metastatic and nonmetastatic thyroid tumors. Study-wide results and limits: Within blood and tumor, benign nodules reportedly had significantly lower TCR beta diversity than malignant thyroid tumors did.

CDR1 is SGHDT and CDR2 is YYEEEE in the germline V gene. The ends were cut back, 5 bases at V and 6 bases at J, with 12 bases in the middle. This CDR3 region has 13 residues. No patient had received any treatment before thyroid surgery. Per the original data handling: Researchers built a distant-metastasis classifier for papillary thyroid cancer that drew on CDR3 differences across clinicopathological groups. TCRdb redid the clone calls on the PCR reads using MiXCR. TCRdb assigned the V and J calls; the authors' analysis was not used. This table holds 35,000 to 55,000 clones, 3% to 3.5% found once. This clone has a count of ten or more. Its antigen is as yet unknown.

V is TRBV5-6 and J is TRBJ2-4; perhaps TRBD1 as D (5 bases). This sequence was found in a female donor with papillary thyroid cancer or a benign thyroid nodule (not recorded which). Some clones in this sample may be carry-over from other donors' samples. The source material was blood. The CDR3 loop is CASSLTQGNIQYF. The CDR3 bases are TGTGCCAGCAGTCTGACCCAGGGAAACATTCAGTACTTC.